A single sample is the source of the 23 T cell receptor beta chains below, sequenced in a study of T cell repertoires in cytomegalovirus infection. MiXCR, run by TCRdb on the reads, gives a single entry per CDR3 protein. The sample carries around 630,000 distinct CDR3 sequences, more than 20% recorded once. Sequenced: CD8+ T cells from PBMCs. All receptors derive from a human donor in good health (CMV status not recorded). Some clones in this sample may be carry-over from other donors' samples.

This clonotype was observed a handful of times. The chain has TRBV7-6 and TRBJ1-6; D possibly corresponds to TRBD1 (6 bases). Trimming cost V 2 bases and J 10 bases, with 12 bases left between them. The CDR3 is 14 amino acids. Germline V gene sequence: CDR1 SGHVS, CDR2 FNYEAQ. The CDR3 reads CASSLKQGGSPLHF. DNA for the CDR3: TGTGCCAGCAGCTTAAAACAGGGAGGGTCACCCCTCCACTTT. The whole variable domain, filled in from reference TRBV7-6 and TRBJ1-6, reads GAGVSQSPRYKVTKRGQDVALRCDPISGHVSLYWYRQALGQGPEFLTYFNYEAQQDKSGLPNDRFSAERPEGSISTLTIQRTEQRDSAMYRCASSLKQGGSPLHFGNGTRLTVT.

Notes on this clonotype: Being one base from a much bigger clone, this may be a read error. The chain is built from TRBV28 and TRBJ2-2; no firm D call. CDR1 and CDR2 from the germline V gene are MDHEN and SYDVKM. The CDR3 extends over 22 amino acids. Between the trimmed V and J ends, which lost 6 bases and 1 base, there was a span of 33 bases. CDR3 region: CASSSPRMVSQVIPGNTGELFF. CDR3 coding DNA: TGTGCCAGCAGCTCACCCAGAATGGTCTCCCAAGTAATCCCCGGGAACACCGGGGAGCTGTTTTTT. Full variable domain (remainder filled in from reference TRBV28 and TRBJ2-2): DVKVTQSSRYLVKRTGEKVFLECVQDMDHENMFWYRQDPGLGLRLIYFSYDVKMKEKGDIPEGYSVSREKKERFSLILESASTNQTSMYLCASSSPRMVSQVIPGNTGELFFGEGSRLTVL.

This sequence joins TRBV9 and TRBJ2-2; 9 nucleotides agree with TRBD2. The CDR3 runs to 15 residues. In germline, CDR1 is SGDLS, CDR2 YYNGEE. The V segment lost 8 bases and the J segment 4 bases; nucleotides outside the gene matches: 9. CDR3 nucleotide sequence: TGTGCCAGTCGAAAGCGGGGGGAGTTCACCGGGGAGCTGTTTTTT. Translating gives CASRKRGEFTGELFF.

This clonotype has at least ten counts. The chain employs TRBV6-1 and TRBJ2-5; TRBD1 might be the D (5 bases). This CDR3 has 14 residues. V was clipped by 6 bases and J by 4 bases, with 15 bases between them. Germline V gene lookup returns CDR1 MNHNS and CDR2 SASEGT. The CDR3: CASRVQGGGETQYF. CDR3 nucleotides: TGTGCCAGCAGGGTGCAGGGCGGTGGAGAGACCCAGTACTTC.

The chain is built from TRBV14 and TRBJ2-6; 7 positions match TRBD2. CDR3 length: 19 amino acids. The V and J ends lost 0 bases and 0 bases, in that order; junction bases with no gene match: 8. The germline CDR1 and CDR2 sequences are SGHDN and FVKESK. CDR3 sequence: CASSQEWEGFSSGANVLTF. The DNA of the CDR3 is TGTGCCAGCAGCCAAGAATGGGAGGGCTTCAGCTCTGGGGCCAACGTCCTGACTTTC.

This clonotype was counted ten times or more. This chain joins TRBV7-8 and TRBJ2-5; D possibly corresponds to TRBD2 (6 bases). CDR3 size: 15 residues. Trimming left V 1 base short and J 5 bases short, with 14 bases between. Germline CDR1 and CDR2: SGHVS and FQNEAQ. The chain's CDR3 is CASSLDLGGSETQYF. CDR3 DNA: TGTGCCAGCAGCTTAGATTTGGGAGGATCGGAGACCCAGTACTTC.

This clonotype appeared many times. The chain is built from TRBV7-2 and TRBJ2-7; D is perhaps TRBD2 (7 bases). Germline V CDR1 and CDR2: SGHTA, FQGNSA. The CDR3 loop spans 15 amino acids. The V and J ends lost 3 bases and 4 bases respectively, with 16 bases between them. This chain's CDR3 is CASSLGGLQLYEQYV. In DNA, the CDR3 is TGTGCCAGCAGCTTGGGGGGGCTGCAGCTATACGAGCAGTACGTC.

This clonotype was picked up a small number of times. The genes are TRBV28 and TRBJ1-5; D is ambiguous. Germline CDR1 MDHEN, CDR2 SYDVKM. The CDR3 length is 11 residues. Trimming removed 5 bases at V and 5 bases at J, with 4 bases between. The CDR3 region has the DNA TGTGCCAGCAGTATGGATCAGCCCCAGCATTTT. It translates to CASSMDQPQHF.

Worth noting for this clonotype: A much larger clone lies one base from this, so it may be a read error. The chain combines TRBV7-9 with TRBJ2-1; D is undetermined. CDR1 is SEHNR and CDR2 is FQNEAQ in the germline V gene (reference sequence). The CDR3 has 13 amino acids. CDR3 sequence: CVSSSPSNNEQFF. The CDR3 DNA is TGTGTCAGCAGCTCTCCTTCTAACAATGAGCAGTTCTTC.

The chain recombines TRBV6-5 with TRBJ2-2; TRBD2 aligns across 8 bases. Germline V gene lookup returns CDR1 MNHEY and CDR2 SVGAGI. The CDR3 consists of 14 residues. Trimming at V came to 8 bases and at J to 3 bases, leaving 5 bases not matched to a gene. In nucleotides, the CDR3 is TGTGCCAGCCTCGCGGGGGGTTACACCGGGGAGCTGTTTTTT. This codes for CASLAGGYTGELFF.

About this clonotype itself: The junction departs from the called germline gene at one end, perhaps through a read error. This sequence joins TRBV20-1 and TRBJ1-5; D unresolved. The length of the CDR3 is 13 residues. Germline CDR1 and CDR2: DFQATT and SNEGSKA (reference sequence). DNA of the CDR3: TGCAGTGCTAGAACGGGAAACAATCAGCCCCAGCGTTTT. It is translated as CSARTGNNQPQRF.

This chain uses TRBV14 with TRBJ2-7, with 9 bases that match TRBD1. This CDR3 has 16 amino acids. CDR1 is SGHDN and CDR2 is FVKESK in the germline V gene. CDR3 loop: CTSSQDSTGGSYEQYV. In nucleotides, the CDR3 is TGTACCAGCAGCCAAGATTCGACAGGGGGCTCCTACGAGCAGTACGTC.

In this sample, this clonotype turned up many times. The rearrangement joins TRBV5-4 to TRBJ1-3; 7 bases align to TRBD1. CDR1 is SGHNT, CDR2 YYREEE, per germline (reference sequence). The length of the CDR3 is 13 residues. The V gene end was trimmed by 3 bases and the J gene end by 4 bases; junction bases not matched to a gene: 1. CDR3 nucleotide sequence: TGTGCCAGCAGCTCGGGACAGGGAAACACCATATATTTT. It codes for CASSSGQGNTIYF.

This clonotype was detected only a few times. This sequence joins TRBV6-2 or TRBV6-3 and TRBJ2-3; 9 bases are a match to TRBD1. The CDR3 sequence is 16 residues long. Looked up from germline, CDR1 is MNHEY and CDR2 is SVGEGT. V trimming: 6 bases; J trimming: 5 bases; junction bases outside the gene matches: 12. The CDR3 loop is CASRPRDRAFGDTQYF. CDR3 DNA sequence: TGTGCCAGCAGACCCAGGGACAGGGCATTTGGAGATACGCAGTATTTT.

This clonotype was found a few times. CDR3 region: CSARSSGGPIHQETQYF. Written as DNA, the CDR3 is TGCAGTGCTAGGTCTAGCGGGGGGCCAATTCACCAAGAGACCCAGTACTTC. This chain connects TRBV20-1 to TRBJ2-5; 11 bases are shared with TRBD2. J lost 0 bases, V lost 3 bases, and 9 bases had no gene match. Looked up from germline, CDR1 is DFQATT and CDR2 is SNEGSKA (reference sequence). The CDR3 consists of 17 residues.

This clonotype appeared once. This chain uses TRBV7-2 with TRBJ2-3; weak D call: TRBD2 (5 bases). CDR3 length: 15 residues. CDR1 and CDR2 from the germline V gene are SGHTA and FQGNSA. Trimming took 3 bases from V and 4 from J, leaving 14 bases between them. The CDR3 DNA reads TGTGCCAGCAGCTTCGGTACGGCCGGGGCAGATACGCAGTATTTT. Amino acid sequence: CASSFGTAGADTQYF.

Many counts were recorded for this clonotype. This chain connects TRBV7-9 to TRBJ2-1; 8 nucleotides line up with TRBD1. The CDR3 covers 17 residues. Germline lookup yields CDR1 SEHNR and CDR2 FQNEAQ (reference sequence). With V trimmed by 5 bases and J by 9 bases, 18 bases remained unmatched. CDR3 coding DNA: TGTGCCAGCAGCCCAAAAATGGACAGGGCTCCCTTAGGTGAGCAGTTCTTC. Residues: CASSPKMDRAPLGEQFF.

J is TRBJ2-2 and V is TRBV6-2 or TRBV6-3; 9 bases agree with TRBD1. The J segment lost 7 bases and the V segment lost 2 bases, leaving 5 bases of the junction unmatched. Per the germline V gene, CDR1 is MNHEY and CDR2 is SVGEGT. The length of the CDR3 is 15 residues. This CDR3 reads CASSYHRGLNGELFF. CDR3 bases: TGTGCCAGCAGTTACCACAGGGGGCTTAACGGGGAGCTGTTTTTT.

In its sample, this clonotype was seen many times. This chain connects TRBV7-9 to TRBJ1-1, with D tentatively TRBD1 (5 bases). The CDR3 extends over 16 amino acids. The germline V gene has CDR1 SEHNR and CDR2 FQNEAQ (reference sequence). V was clipped by 0 bases and J by 5 bases, with 16 bases between them. In DNA form, the CDR3 reads TGTGCCAGCAGCTTAGCCGGGGCGGATTCCCGGACTGAAGCTTTCTTT. Protein product: CASSLAGADSRTEAFF.

Only a few counts were recorded for this clonotype. The V gene is TRBV6-5, the J gene TRBJ2-3; 9 bases align to TRBD2. Germline loops: CDR1 MNHEY, CDR2 SVGAGI. V lost 2 bases to trimming and J lost 2 bases; unmatched junction nucleotides: 5. CDR3 length equals 16 residues. Here the CDR3 reads CASSYASGGPTDTQYF. The CDR3 DNA sequence: TGTGCCAGCAGTTACGCGAGCGGGGGGCCCACAGATACGCAGTATTTT.

At least ten counts were recorded for this clonotype. CDR3 residues: CSVDRYNEQFF. The CDR3 region has the DNA TGCAGCGTCGACAGATACAATGAGCAGTTCTTC. The chain carries TRBV29-1 and TRBJ2-1, with D possibly TRBD1 on 5 matching bases. The germline CDR1 and CDR2 sequences are SQVTM and ANQGSEA. CDR3 length: 11 amino acids. The germline V and J ends were trimmed by 6 bases and 4 bases, with 7 bases remaining between them.

This rearrangement joins TRBV27 to TRBJ1-1; no clear D. V was cut by 6 bases and J by 2 bases, with 10 bases left in between. This CDR3 spans 13 amino acids. From germline, CDR1 is MNHEY and CDR2 SMNVEV (reference sequence). Written as DNA, the CDR3 is TGTGCCAGCAGCCATCAAACTAACACTGAAGCTTTCTTT. Translation: CASSHQTNTEAFF.

The chain couples TRBV20-1 to TRBJ1-5; D is possibly TRBD1 (5 bases). The CDR3 loop spans 15 amino acids. V lost 3 bases and J lost 2, with 14 bases in between. Germline CDR1 and CDR2: DFQATT and SNEGSKA (reference sequence). The CDR3 loop is CSARQAREGNQPQHF. The CDR3 DNA follows: TGCAGTGCTAGGCAGGCCAGGGAGGGCAATCAGCCCCAGCATTTT.